This T cell receptor beta chain comes out of a study of blood T cell repertoires in COVID-19. As for the study in general: There were acute and convalescent COVID-19 samples, and they came from the United States, Italy and Spain.

This CDR3 contains 15 residues. V shed 2 bases and J shed 3 bases, with 10 bases lying between them. Germline V gene data show CDR1 as MNHNS and CDR2 as SASEGT. This table comes from immunoSEQ multiplex PCR, and its TCRdb copy is limited to in-frame clones, with some not included. The sample records about 220,000 clones, about 80% being singletons. V gene TRBV6-1 combines with J gene TRBJ1-4; weak D call: TRBD1 (5 bases). The clonotype comes from a woman aged 55-70 years with acute or convalescent COVID-19. Sequencing was done on a sample of peripheral blood. The CDR3 protein is CASSESRVSNEKLFF. CDR3 nucleotide sequence: TGTGCCAGCAGTGAAAGCAGGGTGTCTAATGAAAAACTGTTTTTT.